This entry lists 32 T cell receptor beta chains sequenced from one sample in a study of T cell clonality in common variable immunodeficiency. Sequenced by immunoSEQ multiplex PCR; TCRdb stores in-frame clones only, minus some. Recorded here are roughly 32,000 clones, none singletons. Sequenced: peripheral blood mononuclear cells. Receptors originate from a person between 18 and 75 years old in good health.

This clone was observed many times. Sequencing ends 3 residues short of the CDR3 end; the germline J gene provides the rest. The chain recombines TRBV5-6 with TRBJ2-7; D gene uncertain. The CDR3 covers 15 residues. V shed 4 bases and J shed 0 bases, with 14 bases lying between them. Germline loops: CDR1 SGHDT, CDR2 YYEEEE. Incomplete CDR3 DNA: TGTGCCAGCAGCGAGAACTGGGCCAACTCCTACGAG. As protein: CASSENWANSYE. The CDR3 in its entirety is CASSENWANSYEQYF.

Ten or more counts support this clone. The read falls 3 residues short of the CDR3 end, and the missing part is taken from the germline J gene. This chain links TRBV9 with TRBJ2-7; TRBD1 might be the D (5 bases). Germline V gene lookup returns CDR1 SGDLS and CDR2 YYNGEE. The CDR3 contains 16 residues. V was cut by 0 bases and J by 0 bases, with 13 bases left in between. The CDR3 loop reads CASSVGSTAFSYEQYF. The CDR3 DNA, read in part, is TGTGCCAGCAGCGTAGGGTCGACAGCTTTCTCCTACGAG.

This clone has just a few counts. The read ends 3 residues early relative to the CDR3; the germline J gene fills the gap. V and J are TRBV19 and TRBJ2-1, with TRBD2 identical over 7 bases. Germline V gives CDR1 LNHDA, CDR2 SQIVND (reference sequence). CDR3 length: 15 residues. V was pared by 6 bases and J by 5 bases, with 10 bases of the junction left unmatched. Here the CDR3 reads CASRTPTSGNNEQFF. Partial CDR3 DNA: TGTGCCAGTAGGACACCGACCAGCGGGAACAATGAG.

This clone was recorded many times. The read halts 3 residues ahead of the CDR3 end, with the missing end drawn from the germline J gene. This chain uses TRBV20-1 with TRBJ1-1; 8 nucleotides match TRBD1. The V gene's germline CDR1 is DFQATT and CDR2 SNEGSKA (reference sequence). Trimming removed 1 base from V and 6 bases from J; junction bases left unmatched: 7. The length of the CDR3 is 14 residues. The sequenced part of the CDR3 DNA is TGCAGTGCTAGAGTAAGGGACAGGCTTTCTGAA. It codes for CSARVRDRLSE. The CDR3 in its entirety is CSARVRDRLSEAFF.

The sample holds many counts of this clone. Read data end 3 residues before the CDR3 end; the end is taken from the germline J gene. The chain combines TRBV7-2 with TRBJ2-7; 9 bases fit TRBD2. The trim removed 0 bases at V and 1 base at J, leaving 10 bases unmatched. The CDR3 has 18 amino acids. The germline CDR1 and CDR2 sequences are SGHTA and FQGNSA. This CDR3 is CASSLAVAAGGYSYEQYF. The covered CDR3 bases are TGTGCCAGCAGCTTAGCAGTAGCGGCGGGAGGGTATTCCTACGAG.

Details on this clone: The sequenced fragment ends 3 residues before the CDR3 boundary, so the rest is inferred from the germline J gene. The chain combines TRBV30 with TRBJ1-2; a possible D gene is TRBD1 (5 bases). From germline, CDR1 is GTSNPN and CDR2 SVGIG (reference sequence). This CDR3 contains 18 residues. The CDR3 spells CAWSTHTGLAVSSYDYTF. Incomplete CDR3 DNA: TGTGCCTGGAGTACGCACACGGGACTAGCGGTTTCCTCCTACGAC.

This clone was observed many times. The read halts 3 residues ahead of the CDR3 end, with the missing end drawn from the germline J gene. The gene calls are TRBV7-8 and TRBJ2-5; the D gene is possibly TRBD2 (7 bases). The germline V gene encodes CDR1 SGHVS and CDR2 FQNEAQ. Trimming took 1 base from V and 1 from J, leaving 10 bases between them. The CDR3 has 15 residues. The CDR3 DNA, read in part, is TGTGCCAGCAGCTTAGGGGGGGGGCTCCAAGAGACC. As protein: CASSLGGGLQET. The whole CDR3 reads CASSLGGGLQETQYF. Drawing the rest from reference TRBV7-8 and TRBJ2-5, the complete variable domain is GAGVSQSPRYKVAKRGQDVALRCDPISGHVSLFWYQQALGQGPEFLTYFQNEAQLDKSGLPSDRFFAERPEGSVSTLKIQRTQQEDSAVYLCASSLGGGLQETQYFGPGTRLLVL.

The table lists this clone with a few counts. The read ends 3 residues early relative to the CDR3; the germline J gene fills the gap. The chain recombines TRBV2 with TRBJ2-3; 9 bases line up with TRBD1. Germline V lookup: CDR1 SNHLY, CDR2 FYNNEI. The CDR3 runs to 14 residues. The sequenced part of the CDR3 DNA is TGTGCCAGCAGTTCCCCCGGGGACAGGGCGTCG. Translated, it gives CASSSPGDRAS. The entire CDR3 protein is CASSSPGDRASQYF.

This clone was found many times. The CDR3 extends 3 residues past the end of the read, so its final part is completed from the germline J gene. This sequence joins TRBV20-1 and TRBJ2-1; D gene uncertain. CDR3 length: 16 residues. The germline V and J ends were trimmed by 5 bases and 4 bases, with 21 bases remaining between them. Per the germline V gene, CDR1 is DFQATT and CDR2 is SNEGSKA (reference sequence). Partial CDR3 DNA: TGCAGTGCTCCCCCCGACAATCGGCGCATATACAATGAG. Its protein product is CSAPPDNRRIYNE. The CDR3 as a whole reads CSAPPDNRRIYNEQFF.

The sample holds many counts of this clone. With the read ending 3 residues before the CDR3 end, the germline J gene is used to fill in that end. V is TRBV30 and J is TRBJ1-5, with 11 bases aligning to TRBD1. V shed 5 bases, J shed 6 bases, and the junction held 6 bases outside the gene matches. The CDR3 spans 14 residues. Germline CDR1 GTSNPN, CDR2 SVGIG (reference sequence). The sequenced CDR3 bases are TGTGCCTGGGCAATGGGACAGGGGGGTCAGCCC. Translating gives CAWAMGQGGQP. The entire CDR3 protein is CAWAMGQGGQPQHF.

This clone was detected ten times or more. The DNA ends 3 residues before the CDR3 does, and the rest of the CDR3 is filled in from the germline J gene. The J gene is TRBJ2-1, the V gene TRBV4-2; the D is unclear. Germline lookup yields CDR1 LGHNA and CDR2 YNFKEQ. CDR3 length equals 12 residues. V was clipped by 1 base and J by 7 bases, with 5 bases between them. The DNA read from the CDR3 is TGTGCCAGCAGCCAAGTCTTAAATGAG. Its translation is CASSQVLNE. In full, the CDR3 is CASSQVLNEQFF.

In its sample, this clone was seen many times. Compared with germline, one end of the junction differs, possibly owing to a read error. The CDR3 end falls 3 residues outside the read, so it is completed with the germline J gene. The V and J genes are TRBV5-1 and TRBJ2-5; weak D call: TRBD2 (6 bases). CDR3 size: 13 residues. CDR1 SGHRS and CDR2 YFSETQ come from the germline V gene. CDR3 sequence reads: CASGLGLEETQYF. The covered CDR3 bases are TGCGCCAGCGGCTTGGGACTCGAAGAGACC.

This clone was counted at least ten times. With the read ending 3 residues before the CDR3 end, the germline J gene is used to fill in that end. The V and J genes are TRBV6-2 or TRBV6-3 and TRBJ2-7; 12 bases are shared with TRBD2. Per germline, CDR1 MNHEY and CDR2 SVGEGT. V dropped 3 bases and J dropped 4; count of bases not matched to a gene: 7. CDR3 length: 16 amino acids. CDR3 DNA (partial): TGTGCCAGCAGTTATCGTTCTGGGACTAGCGGGTACGAG. Translation: CASSYRSGTSGYE. The complete CDR3 protein is CASSYRSGTSGYEQYF.

Ten or more counts support this clone. From the germline J gene comes the end of the CDR3, since the read stops 3 residues before it. The chain joins TRBV13 to TRBJ1-2; D is ambiguous. V was cut by 3 bases and J by 7 bases, with 12 bases left in between. CDR3 length: 13 amino acids. The germline V gene has CDR1 PRHDT and CDR2 FYEKMQ (reference sequence). CDR3 bases read: TGTGCCAGCAGCTTGGACTCCCCAAGTGGC. It yields the protein CASSLDSPSG. The full CDR3 protein is CASSLDSPSGYTF.

This clone was detected many times. The read finishes 3 residues shy of the CDR3 end, and the germline J gene is used to complete it. The chain links TRBV7-3 to TRBJ2-3; 9 nucleotides agree with TRBD2. With V trimmed by 5 bases and J by 4 bases, 10 bases remained unmatched. CDR1 and CDR2 from the germline V gene are SGHTA and FQGTGA. This CDR3 is 16 amino acids long. CDR3 DNA (partial): TGTGCCAGCAGCCCCGAGGAAGGGACTAGCCCAGATACG. It encodes CASSPEEGTSPDT. The full CDR3 is CASSPEEGTSPDTQYF.

This clone was seen at least ten times. The CDR3 end is not reached by the read, which stops 3 residues before it; the germline J gene fills it in. Other DNA sequences in the same sample also yield this CDR3. The chain combines TRBV19 with TRBJ2-7, with D perhaps matching TRBD2 (5 bases). This CDR3 region has 13 residues. Per germline, CDR1 LNHDA and CDR2 SQIVND (reference sequence). The V gene lost 5 bases and the J gene lost 3 bases, with 11 bases spanning the gap. The CDR3 protein is CASSPGERYEQYF. Incomplete CDR3 DNA: TGTGCCAGTAGTCCCGGGGAGCGCTACGAG.

In its sample, this clone was seen many times. The CDR3 end lies 3 residues beyond the end of the read and is filled in from the germline J gene. The rearrangement joins TRBV10-3 to TRBJ2-7, with TRBD1 as a possible D gene (6 bases). This CDR3 has 13 residues. Germline V gene sequence: CDR1 ENHRY, CDR2 SYGVKD. Trimming removed 7 bases at V and 5 bases at J, with 15 bases between. CDR3 DNA, as far as it was read: TGTGCCATCAAGGGGGTCCTCTCGGACGAG. Its translation: CAIKGVLSDE. The CDR3 in full is CAIKGVLSDEQYF.

This clone came up a few times. The read ends 3 residues shy of where the CDR3 ends; the end is completed using the germline J gene. The chain is built from TRBV5-8 and TRBJ1-4; possibly TRBD1 for D (5 bases). V gave up 4 bases and J gave up 7 bases, with 17 bases separating them. The CDR3 length is 15 residues. Germline V gene sequence: CDR1 SGHTS, CDR2 YDEGEE. CDR3 in amino acids: CASSPGRGFVEKLFF. The part of the CDR3 DNA that was read is TGTGCCAGCAGCCCAGGAAGGGGATTCGTTGAAAAA.

In its sample, this clone was seen many times. The read stops 3 residues short of the end of the CDR3; the missing end is completed from the germline J gene. The chain couples TRBV5-4 to TRBJ1-2, with 8 bases that match TRBD1. The CDR3 spans 16 residues. Germline CDR1 reads SGHNT; CDR2 reads YYREEE (reference sequence). The junction had 9 bases not matched to a gene; V was cut back by 2 bases and J by 3 bases. The CDR3 is CASSFNHGQGDYGYTF. The DNA read from the CDR3 is TGTGCCAGCAGCTTTAACCACGGACAGGGCGACTATGGC.

There are a few counts of this clone. Read sequence stops 3 residues before the CDR3 end, and the germline J gene provides the missing end. The chain is built from TRBV7-2 and TRBJ1-2; TRBD1 matches 9 bases. Trimming removed 5 bases from V and 2 bases from J; junction bases left unmatched: 3. In germline, CDR1 is SGHTA, CDR2 FQGNSA. The CDR3 length is 14 residues. CDR3 loop: CASSIGQGNYGYTF. The covered CDR3 bases are TGTGCCAGCAGCATTGGACAGGGGAACTATGGC. The whole variable domain, remainder taken from reference TRBV7-2 and TRBJ1-2, is GAGVSQSPSNKVTEKGKDVELRCDPISGHTALYWYRQSLGQGLEFLIYFQGNSAPDKSGLPSDRFSAERTGGSVSTLTIQRTQQEDSAVYLCASSIGQGNYGYTFGSGTRLTVV.

This clone was found many times. Coverage ceases 3 residues before the CDR3 finishes, and the germline J gene fills in the end. V gene TRBV6-1 combines with J gene TRBJ2-6; tentatively, D is TRBD1 (6 bases). Germline V CDR1 and CDR2: MNHNS, SASEGT. CDR3 length equals 11 residues. The DNA read from the CDR3 is TGTGCCAGCAGTGCGCAGGGGCTC. This codes for CASSAQGL. The CDR3 as a whole reads CASSAQGLLTF.

Ten or more counts support this clone. With the read ending 3 residues before the CDR3 end, the germline J gene is used to fill in that end. The rearrangement uses TRBV5-1 and TRBJ1-5; D is ambiguous. CDR1 and CDR2 from the germline V gene are SGHRS and YFSETQ. CDR3 length: 15 residues. Deletions cut 4 bases from V and 0 bases from J, with 11 bases between. The CDR3 region is CASSPGDNSNQPQHF. Incomplete CDR3 DNA: TGCGCCAGCAGCCCTGGCGACAATAGCAATCAGCCC. Looking up the rest from reference TRBV5-1 and TRBJ1-5 gives the full variable domain: KAGVTQTPRYLIKTRGQQVTLSCSPISGHRSVSWYQQTPGQGLQFLFEYFSETQRNKGNFPGRFSGRQFSNSRSEMNVSTLELGDSALYLCASSPGDNSNQPQHFGDGTRLSIL.

This clone was counted ten times or more. The read falls 3 residues short of the CDR3 end, and the missing part is taken from the germline J gene. The chain recombines TRBV5-4 with TRBJ2-7; 12 bases fit TRBD1. This CDR3 contains 16 residues. Germline V CDR1 and CDR2: SGHNT, YYREEE (reference sequence). V trimming: 3 bases; J trimming: 5 bases; junction bases outside the gene matches: 9. CDR3 residues: CASSSGGTGGLHEQYF. CDR3 bases read: TGTGCCAGCAGCTCAGGTGGGACAGGGGGCTTGCACGAG.

For this clone: The CDR3 end is not reached by the read, which stops 3 residues before it; the germline J gene fills it in. The chain combines TRBV2 with TRBJ1-5; TRBD1 is a possible D gene (5 bases). V shed 8 bases and J shed 8 bases, with 13 bases lying between them. Germline V CDR1 and CDR2: SNHLY, FYNNEI. The CDR3 has 12 amino acids. The part of the CDR3 DNA that was read is TGTGCCAGCGAGGCGGGGCTTGAGCCC. Translating it yields CASEAGLEP. The entire CDR3 sequence reads CASEAGLEPQHF.

This clone was detected ten times or more. The CDR3 end falls 3 residues outside the read, so it is completed with the germline J gene. V usage is TRBV29-1 and J usage is TRBJ2-1; 8 bases line up with TRBD2. Germline V gene data show CDR1 as SQVTM and CDR2 as ANQGSEA. The CDR3 covers 12 residues. The V segment lost 8 bases and the J segment 9 bases; nucleotides outside the gene matches: 9. The CDR3 protein is CSSGTSGSEQFF. The CDR3 bases that were read are TGCAGCTCCGGGACTAGTGGCAGTGAG.

Notes on this clone: The DNA ends 3 residues before the CDR3 does, and the rest of the CDR3 is filled in from the germline J gene. The chain employs TRBV30 and TRBJ2-4, with D maybe TRBD1 (6 bases). CDR3 length: 13 residues. CDR1 and CDR2 from the germline V gene are GTSNPN and SVGIG (reference sequence). CDR3 residues: CAWSVGGNYGQYF. CDR3 bases read: TGTGCCTGGAGTGTAGGGGGAAACTATGGT.

This clone was detected ten times or more. The missing CDR3 end, 3 residues past where the read stops, is filled in from the germline J gene. The chain carries TRBV19 and TRBJ2-1, with a possible D match to TRBD2 (6 bases). Trimming cost V 5 bases and J 6 bases, with 11 bases left between them. From germline, CDR1 is LNHDA and CDR2 SQIVND (reference sequence). There are 13 residues in the CDR3. The chain's CDR3 is CASSDRLGNEQFF. The covered CDR3 bases are TGTGCCAGTAGTGACCGACTAGGCAATGAG.

As concerns this clone: Read coverage stops 3 residues before the CDR3 terminus; the germline J gene supplies the remainder. The V and J genes are TRBV14 and TRBJ2-5, with 8 bases identical to TRBD1. The germline V gene encodes CDR1 SGHDN and CDR2 FVKESK. The V gene end was trimmed by 1 base and the J gene end by 5 bases; junction bases not matched to a gene: 6. This CDR3 is built from 15 residues. The CDR3 DNA, read in part, is TGTGCCAGCAGCCAAGGACAGGGGTGGCGGGAGACC. It encodes CASSQGQGWRET. The entire CDR3 protein reads CASSQGQGWRETQYF.

The table lists this clone with many counts. CDR3 DNA (partial): TGTGCCAGCTCAGCGCACAGGGACACCGGGGAG. Its translation is CASSAHRDTGE. The complete CDR3 protein is CASSAHRDTGELFF. This chain joins TRBV18 and TRBJ2-2; a weak D match, TRBD1 (6 bases). The read terminates 3 residues ahead of where the CDR3 ends, so the germline J gene completes it. Germline V gives CDR1 KGHSH, CDR2 LQKENI. The CDR3 loop spans 14 amino acids. V lost 5 bases and J 3 bases, leaving 10 bases between the germline ends.

This clone was detected many times. The read terminates 3 residues ahead of where the CDR3 ends, so the germline J gene completes it. The J gene is TRBJ1-5, the V gene TRBV10-3; D is unresolved. CDR1 and CDR2 (germline): ENHRY, SYGVKD. Trimming left V 3 bases short and J 4 bases short, with 13 bases between. CDR3 length: 15 residues. The CDR3 spells CAISDRSGSNQPQHF. Partial CDR3 DNA: TGTGCCATCAGTGACAGATCGGGTTCGAATCAGCCC.

Many counts were recorded for this clone. The read comes to an end 3 residues before the CDR3 does, leaving the germline J gene to fill in the end. The rearrangement links TRBV19 to TRBJ2-7, with D tentatively TRBD2 (5 bases). V was shortened by 5 bases and J by 0 bases, with 8 bases between the two germline ends. The CDR3 sequence is 13 residues long. The germline V gene has CDR1 LNHDA and CDR2 SQIVND (reference sequence). CDR3 region: CASSPGSSYEQYF. CDR3 DNA (partial): TGTGCCAGTAGTCCGGGGAGCTCCTACGAG.

Ten or more counts support this clone. Coverage ceases 3 residues before the CDR3 finishes, and the germline J gene fills in the end. The chain carries TRBV5-1 and TRBJ2-5; D gene ambiguous. CDR3 length equals 12 residues. The ends were cut back, 4 bases at V and 1 base at J, with 5 bases in the middle. Germline V gene lookup returns CDR1 SGHRS and CDR2 YFSETQ. Partial CDR3 DNA: TGCGCCAGCAGCCTTTTCCAAGAGACC. This codes for CASSLFQET. The entire CDR3 protein reads CASSLFQETQYF.